This TCR beta chain comes out of a study of T cell responses to AZD1222 COVID-19 vaccine. Study results and caveats: Researchers took repertoire samples only after the peak T cell response had come.

Here immunoSEQ multiplex PCR was the method, and the copy in TCRdb shows in-frame clones only, minus some. The sample shows about 140,000 clones, 70% to 90% of them seen only once. In the case of this clone: Its target is unknown.

The CDR3 totals 13 residues. Germline assignment: CDR1 SGDLS and CDR2 YYNGEE. The V and J ends lost 0 bases and 6 bases respectively, with 6 bases between them. The sample consisted of peripheral blood, taken on day 0 of AZD1222 vaccination. This sequence originates from an adult in good health. V gene TRBV9 combines with J gene TRBJ2-2; D uncertain. The CDR3 reads CASSVVGSGELFF. The CDR3 DNA reads as TGTGCCAGCAGCGTAGTGGGGTCCGGGGAGCTGTTTTTT.